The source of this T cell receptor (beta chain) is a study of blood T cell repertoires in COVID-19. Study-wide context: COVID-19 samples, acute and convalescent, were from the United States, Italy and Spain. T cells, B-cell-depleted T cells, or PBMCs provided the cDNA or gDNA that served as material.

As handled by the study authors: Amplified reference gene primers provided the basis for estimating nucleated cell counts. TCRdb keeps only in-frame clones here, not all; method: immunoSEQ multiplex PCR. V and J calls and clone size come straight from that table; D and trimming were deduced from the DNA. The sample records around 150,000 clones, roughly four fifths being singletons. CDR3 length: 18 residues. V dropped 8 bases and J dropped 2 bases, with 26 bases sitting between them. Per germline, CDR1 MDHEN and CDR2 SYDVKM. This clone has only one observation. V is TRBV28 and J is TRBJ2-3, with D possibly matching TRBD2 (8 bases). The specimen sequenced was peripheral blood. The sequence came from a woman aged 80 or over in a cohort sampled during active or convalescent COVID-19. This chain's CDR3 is CASHSFAAGGQFTDTQYF. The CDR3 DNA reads TGTGCCAGCCACAGTTTCGCCGCGGGGGGACAGTTCACAGATACGCAGTATTTT.